This T cell receptor (beta chain) was sequenced during a study of cytomegalovirus exposure and HLA in healthy donors (dated by TCRdb to about 2017). Regarding the research as a whole: In an earlier analysis of fewer than 750 of the donors, approximately 300 Gb of sequence data and some 120 million unique TCR beta sequences from approximately 180 million T cells were reported. All discovery cohort repertoires had been generated using a single sequencing platform. Donor age, sex, ethnicity and CMV serostatus were collected together with the repertoire data. Both class I and class II loci were covered by HLA typing, at four-digit resolution. The study was designed to test whether signatures of past pathogen exposure could be identified by cataloging public T cell receptors. Typing coverage differed by locus: A, B, C, DRB1 and DQB1 were typed in roughly 629-640 donors, DQA1 in roughly 510, DPA1 in 600 to 610, and DPB1 in roughly 450. About five DR-DQ haplotypes were treated as single units for association and clustering because of strong linkage in the cohort. Of the 300 to 400 genotyped donors, roughly 80% fell in the genetic ancestry cluster associated with self-reported Caucasian donors. The study used immunosequencing to profile the T cell repertoires of under 700 subjects and linked those repertoires to cytomegalovirus serostatus. To decide whether each TCR beta V gene segment behaved as functional or pseudogenic, an earlier analysis of approximately 590 of the donors relied on high-throughput TCR beta sequencing. An early release that covered some 630 HLA-typed donors contained approximately 320 gigabases of sequencing data and tens of millions of unique TCR sequences. In addition to the first cohort of around 670 subjects, a separate validation cohort of 120 different subjects was used. Among a few hundred genotyped donors of the cohort, an average of roughly 240,000 unique TCR beta nucleotide sequences were sequenced per donor, roughly a sixth of them non-productive. High-throughput TCR immunosequencing, statistical association of individual TCRs with disease status, and machine learning were combined to predict cytomegalovirus infection status. In the later analysis, no new phenotypic data were used to find candidate immune exposures; instead, reliance was placed on TCR beta sequences and their occurrence across donors. A later analysis re-examined previously published TCR beta repertoires from just over 650 donors and added high-resolution HLA genotyping to investigate patterns of TCR occurrence. In a later genetic analysis, genome-wide SNP genotypes for about 55% of the roughly 700 donors were used, and that subset was treated as a discovery cohort.

The cohort comprised hundreds of healthy bone marrow donors. Cohort members were all nominally healthy when sampled, although unrecorded immune exposures were likely present. The donor tested CMV seronegative, placing the donor among the 300 to 400 seronegative members of the cohort. A peripheral blood sample was provided by each donor, and peripheral blood mononuclear cells were used for TCR beta sequencing. The Qiagen DNeasy Blood Extraction Kit was used to extract genomic DNA from the blood cell samples. The sample holds one count of this clone. Its binding antigen is unknown. Per-base qualities were not stored, and no clone one base away is much larger. Summary of the overall study and its limitations: The sequencing pipeline was judged likely to have produced a cluster of highly shared sequence variants as a technical artifact. In a later genetic analysis, a missense DCLRE1C variant was associated with V-gene and J-gene trimming of TCR beta chains, and the association was replicated in an independent cohort. Strong co-occurrence of HLA alleles, especially DR and DQ, made assigning TCR associations to individual alleles difficult. Some IMGT-functional V segments, including TRBV6-2 and TRBV6-3, could not be distinguished by the 87-base-pair reads and were therefore excluded. According to a later genetic analysis, donors in an Asian-associated ancestry cluster had fewer N-insertions in productive TCRs than the approximately 610-donor mean. It was suggested by the authors that the approach could potentially be generalized to other disease states and immunological phenotypes. Specific HLA alleles were associated with around 18,000 TCR beta sequences at a false discovery rate of 0.05 in a later analysis. A further reported finding was that TCR beta sequences accurately predicted the HLA-A and HLA-B alleles for most subjects in the first cohort. Because HLA typing was missing for some donors at each locus, association tests included only the typed subset. This cohort had only TCR beta chains sequenced, and the lack of alpha or paired-chain data limited which features could be detected. Correlated functional status among segregating V segments might be attributable to linkage disequilibrium, but an unknown experimental factor could not be ruled out. A total of 150 or so TCR beta chains were listed by the study as associated with cytomegalovirus. In an earlier analysis of under 600 of the donors, most TCR beta V segments were observed in productive rearrangements about 87% or about 30% of the time, broadly matching IMGT annotations. According to a later analysis, most CMV-associated TCR beta chains appeared to be HLA-restricted, and the HLA associations seemed to be driven largely by CMV exposure. Sequencing depth was assumed to be roughly uniform across donors in the presence/absence analyses, though that assumption may not hold. Immune exposure information for the cohort was limited to CMV serostatus. While some public TCRs were present in many individuals, most TCR sequences turned up only very rarely across donors. In vitro tests confirmed that three of the cytomegalovirus-associated TCR beta chains recognize cytomegalovirus antigens. According to a later analysis, parvovirus B19, influenza, CMV and Epstein-Barr virus appeared linked to several top co-occurrence clusters. In both the original and validation cohorts, the classifier was reported to diagnose cytomegalovirus status with high specificity and sensitivity. According to a later analysis, TCR association rates differed among HLA loci, with DRB1 alleles showing the most associated TCRs and HLA-C alleles showing the fewest. In a later analysis, HLA-associated TCR beta chains were found to be more clonally expanded and to have lower generation probabilities than equally common non-associated chains. Over 15 rarely observed V segments, including chromosome 9 orphons, were excluded from the earlier analysis of 550 to 700 of the donors because counts were too low.

The junction carries 12 bases between V and J, which are trimmed by 5 bases and 2 bases respectively. Sequences MGHDK (CDR1) and SYGVNS (CDR2) are obtained from the germline V gene. Reading from cysteine to phenylalanine, the CDR3 counts 14 amino acids. Only the CDR3 DNA is retained, 42 bases long and in frame from the first base. Libraries were prepared through the immunoSEQ multiplex PCR assay. The multiplex PCR relied on a mix of 60 forward primers for TCR Vbeta segments and 13 reverse primers for TCR Jbeta segments. Amplification of the CDR3 region of rearranged TCR beta genes was performed with a multiplex PCR assay on genomic DNA. Amplified TCR beta libraries were sequenced as 87-base-pair reads on the Illumina HiSeq System. Under the source paper's analysis protocol: A later analysis counted 75 million to 100 million unique TCR beta chains across the 550 to 700 repertoires, and around 12 million of these chains were shared by at least two donors. To remove PCR and sequencing errors, raw reads were error-corrected and collapsed into unique sequences using a nearest-neighbor algorithm that merged closely related sequences. CDR3 sequences were aligned to IMGT reference sequences to assign V, D and J gene segments. For a sequence to be retained, a match of at least six nucleotides to both a V gene segment and a J gene segment was required. Rearrangements were called productive when the CDR3 lacked stop codons and stayed in frame with V and J; all others were non-productive. Following IMGT convention, CDR3 was defined as the stretch from the second conserved V-encoded cysteine up to the conserved J-encoded phenylalanine. Sequences without an unambiguous match to a single V gene segment were excluded from the earlier analysis of approximately 560 of the donors. An earlier analysis of 587 of the donors classified V segments as functional when productive rearrangements were above 56.7% and as segregating when the standard deviation between donors was above 5%. To diagnose cytomegalovirus status from the catalog of TCR beta chain sequences, a statistical classification framework was built. V and J gene assignment, in a later analysis, came from comparing TCR nucleotide sequences with IMGT/GENE-DB human TR gene sequences. Using the TCRdist pipeline, a later analysis assigned CDR3 sequences along with most-parsimonious VDJ recombination scenarios. In a later analysis, every TCR beta chain was defined by the combination of its CDR3 amino acid sequence and its V-gene family, and reads without a unique V-gene family were dropped. To address suspected cross-contamination and a sequencing artifact, a later analysis removed under 600 highly shared, low-generation-probability nucleotide sequences. In a later analysis, a clonal expansion index was calculated for each public chain from normalized within-repertoire ranks of inferred template counts. A later analysis computed generation probabilities with a VDJ recombination model fitted to out-of-frame rearrangements, and checked the results against IGoR. In a later analysis, TCR-TCR, TCR-HLA and TCR-CMV co-occurrence was scored with hypergeometric tests, and a repertoire-size bias correction was applied to TCR pairs. A later analysis estimated false discovery rates by permuting HLA or CMV assignments 20 times. In a later analysis, co-occurring TCRs were grouped using DBSCAN, and TCRdist sequence similarity was added for clustering within HLA-allele-positive subsets. Repertoires with fewer than 30,000 or more than 120,000 public chains were left out of co-occurrence clustering, as were about 5 repertoires with anomalous nucleotide sharing. TCRdb took over this immuneACCESS table, retaining in-frame rearrangements with V and J assigned. Such tables are incomplete; in checked studies, under half of the missing clones stem from an unresolved V gene, and the remainder is unexplained. The DNA gave D and trimming, while V, J and clone size come from that table. This sample gives approximately 96,000 clones in total; about 74% of them show up just once. The ten largest make up around 1.8% of the sample.

Material: PBMCs. The TCR sequence derives from a male donor in good health and CMV-seronegative. In this chain, TRBV25-1 is recombined with TRBJ1-2; the D segment could be TRBD1, given 6 matching bases. Read as DNA, the sequence is TGTGCCAGCAGTCAACCCGGGACAAACTATGGCTACACCTTC. Its product reads: CASSQPGTNYGYTF.